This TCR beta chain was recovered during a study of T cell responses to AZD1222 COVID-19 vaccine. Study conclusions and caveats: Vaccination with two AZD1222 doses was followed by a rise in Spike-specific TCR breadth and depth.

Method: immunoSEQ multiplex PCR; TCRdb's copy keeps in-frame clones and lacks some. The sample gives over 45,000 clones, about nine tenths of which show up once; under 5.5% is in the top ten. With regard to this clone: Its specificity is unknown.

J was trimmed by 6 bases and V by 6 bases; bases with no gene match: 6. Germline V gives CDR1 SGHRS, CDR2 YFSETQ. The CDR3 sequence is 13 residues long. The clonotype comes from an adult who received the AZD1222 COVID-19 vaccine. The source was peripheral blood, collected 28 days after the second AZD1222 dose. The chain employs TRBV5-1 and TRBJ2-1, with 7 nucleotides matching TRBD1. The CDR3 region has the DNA TGCGCCAGCACTGAGACAGGGCTCAATGAGCAGTTCTTC. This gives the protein CASTETGLNEQFF.